This T cell receptor (beta chain) was sequenced in a study of T cell repertoires in cytomegalovirus infection. General study findings and limits: Cumulative public TCR beta family frequency identified CMV carriers with the relevant HLA.

TCRdb reprocessed the reads via MiXCR and lists one record per CDR3 protein. The sample has about half a million distinct CDR3 sequences, around 35% seen once. J was trimmed by 3 bases and V by 5 bases; bases with no gene match: 10. CDR1 SGHVS and CDR2 FNYEAQ come from the germline V gene. CDR3 length equals 16 residues. This clonotype was counted a few times. Antigen specificity is unknown. Here the sequenced sample was cultured PBMCs, taken from culture after CMV antigen stimulation. The sequence came from a human donor in good health (CMV status not recorded). Some clones in this sample may be carry-over from other donors' samples. The gene calls are TRBV7-6 and TRBJ1-5; 7 bases are shared with TRBD1. CDR3 bases: TGTGCCAGCAGCCCCCAGGAAGGGGGCAACAATCAGCCCCAGCATTTT. Its protein is CASSPQEGGNNQPQHF.